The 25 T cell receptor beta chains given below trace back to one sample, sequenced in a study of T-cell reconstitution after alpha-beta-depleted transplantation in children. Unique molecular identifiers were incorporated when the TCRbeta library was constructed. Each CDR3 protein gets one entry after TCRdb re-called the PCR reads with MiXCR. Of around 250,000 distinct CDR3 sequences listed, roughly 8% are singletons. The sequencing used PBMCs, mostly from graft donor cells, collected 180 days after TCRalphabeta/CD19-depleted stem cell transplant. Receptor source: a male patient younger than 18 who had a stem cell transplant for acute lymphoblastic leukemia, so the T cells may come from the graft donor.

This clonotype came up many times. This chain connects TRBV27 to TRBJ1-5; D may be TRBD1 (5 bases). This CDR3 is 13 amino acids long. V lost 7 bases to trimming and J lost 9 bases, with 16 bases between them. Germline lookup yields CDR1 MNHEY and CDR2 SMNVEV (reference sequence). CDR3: CASKGAAVGPQHF. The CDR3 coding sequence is TGTGCCAGCAAAGGGGCTGCAGTGGGGCCCCAGCATTTT.

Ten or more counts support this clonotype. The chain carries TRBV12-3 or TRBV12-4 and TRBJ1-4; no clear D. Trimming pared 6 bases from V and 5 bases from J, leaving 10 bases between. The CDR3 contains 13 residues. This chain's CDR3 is CASSWRENEKLFF. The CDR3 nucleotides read TGTGCCAGCAGCTGGAGGGAAAATGAAAAACTGTTTTTT.

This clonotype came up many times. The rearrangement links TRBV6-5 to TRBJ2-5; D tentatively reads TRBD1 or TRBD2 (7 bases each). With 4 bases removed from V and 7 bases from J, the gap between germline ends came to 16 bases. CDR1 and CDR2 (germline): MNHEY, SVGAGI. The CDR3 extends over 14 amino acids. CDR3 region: CASSSGGLTGTQYF. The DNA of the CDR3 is TGTGCCAGCAGTTCAGGGGGACTAACGGGGACCCAGTACTTC.

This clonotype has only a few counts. Here the CDR3 DNA reads TGCAGTGCCAGGAAACCTTCTTCCTCTCCGGGGACCCAAGGAAGTGAGCAGTTCTTC. Translation gives CSARKPSSSPGTQGSEQFF. The chain has TRBV20-1 and TRBJ2-1; D tentatively fits TRBD1 or TRBD2 (5 bases each). This CDR3 spans 19 amino acids. Trimming stripped 6 bases from V and 9 bases from J, with 36 bases between. Per the germline V gene, CDR1 is DFQATT and CDR2 is SNEGSKA (reference sequence).

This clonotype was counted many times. This CDR3 is CASSLSRGNTGELFF. In DNA form, the CDR3 reads TGTGCCAGCAGCTTGTCCAGGGGGAACACCGGGGAGCTGTTTTTT. The genes are TRBV5-5 and TRBJ2-2, with D perhaps TRBD1 (6 bases). Trimming removed 1 base from V and 1 base from J, with 8 bases in between. The CDR3 runs 15 residues. Germline V gene lookup returns CDR1 SGHKS and CDR2 YYEKEE (reference sequence).

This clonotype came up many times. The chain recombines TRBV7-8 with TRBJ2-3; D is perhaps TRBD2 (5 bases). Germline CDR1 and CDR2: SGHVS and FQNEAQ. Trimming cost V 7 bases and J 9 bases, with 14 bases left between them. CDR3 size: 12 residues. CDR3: CASTFTSQTQYF. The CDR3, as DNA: TGTGCCAGCACCTTTACTAGTCAAACGCAGTATTTT.

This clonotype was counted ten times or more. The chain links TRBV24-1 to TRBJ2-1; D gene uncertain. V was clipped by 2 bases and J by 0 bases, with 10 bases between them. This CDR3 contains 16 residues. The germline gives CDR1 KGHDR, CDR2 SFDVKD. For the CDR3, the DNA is TGTGCCACCAGTGATTGGACGGCAAGCTCCTACAATGAGCAGTTCTTC. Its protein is CATSDWTASSYNEQFF.

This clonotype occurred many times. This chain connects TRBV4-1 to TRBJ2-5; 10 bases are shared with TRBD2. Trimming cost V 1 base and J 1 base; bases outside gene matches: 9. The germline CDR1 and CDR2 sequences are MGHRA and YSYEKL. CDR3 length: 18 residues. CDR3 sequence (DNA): TGCGCCAGCAGCCAAGGGTCCCGACTAGCGGGCTTCCAAGAGACCCAGTACTTC. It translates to CASSQGSRLAGFQETQYF.

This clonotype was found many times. CDR3 DNA sequence: TGTGCCACCGGTCTTCAGGGTCCCTTCTACGAGCAGTACTTC. Translated, it gives CATGLQGPFYEQYF. The gene calls are TRBV15 and TRBJ2-7; TRBD1 might be the D (5 bases). The germline gives CDR1 LNHNV, CDR2 YYDKDF (reference sequence). The CDR3 is made up of 14 amino acids. V gave up 8 bases and J gave up 3 bases, with 17 bases separating them.

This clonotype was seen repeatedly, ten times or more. CDR3 in DNA: TGTGCCAGCAGCTTAAGTAGCGGGAGGGCCCTCGAGCAGTTCTTC. Encoded protein: CASSLSSGRALEQFF. The chain combines TRBV7-9 with TRBJ2-1, with 11 nucleotides matching TRBD2. Looked up from germline, CDR1 is SEHNR and CDR2 is FQNEAQ (reference sequence). CDR3 length: 15 residues. Trimming removed 2 bases from V and 10 bases from J; junction bases left unmatched: 7.

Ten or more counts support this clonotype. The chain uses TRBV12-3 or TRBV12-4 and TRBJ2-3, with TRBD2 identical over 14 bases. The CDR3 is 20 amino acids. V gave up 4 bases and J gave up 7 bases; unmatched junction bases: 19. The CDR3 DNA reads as TGTGCCAGCAGTTCCGGGGGGACTAGCGGGAGAGGCCGGGACACGAATACGCAGTATTTT. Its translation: CASSSGGTSGRGRDTNTQYF.

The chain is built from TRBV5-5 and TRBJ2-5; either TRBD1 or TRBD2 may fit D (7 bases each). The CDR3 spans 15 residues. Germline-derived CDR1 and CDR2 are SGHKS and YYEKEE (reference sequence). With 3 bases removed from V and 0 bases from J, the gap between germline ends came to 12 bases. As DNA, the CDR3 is TGTGCCAGCAGCTGGGAGGGGGCCCACCAAGAGACCCAGTACTTC. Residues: CASSWEGAHQETQYF.

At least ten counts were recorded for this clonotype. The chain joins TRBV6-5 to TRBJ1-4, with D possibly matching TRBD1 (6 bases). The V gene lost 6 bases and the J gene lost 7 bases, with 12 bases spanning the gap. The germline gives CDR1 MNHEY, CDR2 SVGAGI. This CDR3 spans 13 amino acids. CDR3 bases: TGTGCCAGCAGGGCAGGGGTTAGTGAAAAACTGTTTTTT. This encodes CASRAGVSEKLFF.

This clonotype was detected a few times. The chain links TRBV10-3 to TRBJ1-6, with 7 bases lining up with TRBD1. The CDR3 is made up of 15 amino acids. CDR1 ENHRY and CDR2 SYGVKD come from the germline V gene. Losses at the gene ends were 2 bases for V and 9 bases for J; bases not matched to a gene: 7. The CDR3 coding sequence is TGTGCCATCAGTGAGCATAAGGGGGCGATTTCACCCCTCCACTTT. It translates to CAISEHKGAISPLHF.

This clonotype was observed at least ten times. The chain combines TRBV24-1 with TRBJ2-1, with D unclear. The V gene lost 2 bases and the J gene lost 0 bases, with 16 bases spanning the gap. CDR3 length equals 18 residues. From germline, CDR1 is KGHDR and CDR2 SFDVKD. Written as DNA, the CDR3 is TGTGCCACCAGTGATTCCCGGCTCAACGCAAGCTCCTACAATGAGCAGTTCTTC. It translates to CATSDSRLNASSYNEQFF.

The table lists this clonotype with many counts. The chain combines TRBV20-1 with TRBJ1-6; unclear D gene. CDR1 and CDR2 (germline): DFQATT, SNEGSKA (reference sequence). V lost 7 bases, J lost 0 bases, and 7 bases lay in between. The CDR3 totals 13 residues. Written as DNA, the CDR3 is TGCAGTGTTAGGAGCTCCTATAATTCACCCCTCCACTTT. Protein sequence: CSVRSSYNSPLHF.

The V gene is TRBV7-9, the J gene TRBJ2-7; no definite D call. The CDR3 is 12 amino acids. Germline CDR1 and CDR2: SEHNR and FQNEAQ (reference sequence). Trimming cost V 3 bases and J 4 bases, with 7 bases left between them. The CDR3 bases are TGTGCCAGCAGCTTTGACTGGTACGAGCAGTACTTC. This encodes CASSFDWYEQYF.

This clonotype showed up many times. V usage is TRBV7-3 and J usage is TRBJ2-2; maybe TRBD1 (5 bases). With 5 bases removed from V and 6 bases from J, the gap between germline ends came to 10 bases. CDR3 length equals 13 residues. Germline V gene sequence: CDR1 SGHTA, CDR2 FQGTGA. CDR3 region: CASSKQGAGELFF. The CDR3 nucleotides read TGTGCCAGCAGCAAGCAGGGTGCCGGGGAGCTGTTTTTT.

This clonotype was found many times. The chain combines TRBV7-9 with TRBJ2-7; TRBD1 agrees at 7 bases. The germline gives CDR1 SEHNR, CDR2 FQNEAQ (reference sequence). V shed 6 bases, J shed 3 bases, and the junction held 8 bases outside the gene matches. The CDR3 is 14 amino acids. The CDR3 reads CASSNLGQNYEQYF. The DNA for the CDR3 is TGTGCCAGCAGTAATTTGGGACAGAACTACGAGCAGTACTTC. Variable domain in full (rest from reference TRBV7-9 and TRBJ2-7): DTGVSQNPRHKITKRGQNVTFRCDPISEHNRLYWYRQTLGQGPEFLTYFQNEAQLEKSRLLSDRFSAERPKGSFSTLEIQRTEQGDSAMYLCASSNLGQNYEQYFGPGTRLTVT.

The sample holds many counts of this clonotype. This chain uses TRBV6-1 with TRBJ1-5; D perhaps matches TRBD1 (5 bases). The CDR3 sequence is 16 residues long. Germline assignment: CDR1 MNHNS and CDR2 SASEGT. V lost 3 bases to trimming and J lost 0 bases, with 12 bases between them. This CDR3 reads CASSDGGWYSNQPQHF. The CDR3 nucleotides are TGTGCCAGCAGTGATGGGGGGTGGTATAGCAATCAGCCCCAGCATTTT.

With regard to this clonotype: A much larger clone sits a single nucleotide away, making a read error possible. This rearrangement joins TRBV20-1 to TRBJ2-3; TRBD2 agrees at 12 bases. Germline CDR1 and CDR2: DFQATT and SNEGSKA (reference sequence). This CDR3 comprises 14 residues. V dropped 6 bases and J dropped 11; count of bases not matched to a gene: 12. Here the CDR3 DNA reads TGCAGTGCCTTCTTGACTAGCGGGAGCAGCGGGCAGTATTTT. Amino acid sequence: CSAFLTSGSSGQYF.

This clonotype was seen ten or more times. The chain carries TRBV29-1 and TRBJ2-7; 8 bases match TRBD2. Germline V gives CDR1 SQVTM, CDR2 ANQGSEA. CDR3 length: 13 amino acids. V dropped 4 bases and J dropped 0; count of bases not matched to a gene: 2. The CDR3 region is CSVVSGSSYEQYF. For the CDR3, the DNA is TGCAGCGTTGTGAGCGGGAGCTCCTACGAGCAGTACTTC.

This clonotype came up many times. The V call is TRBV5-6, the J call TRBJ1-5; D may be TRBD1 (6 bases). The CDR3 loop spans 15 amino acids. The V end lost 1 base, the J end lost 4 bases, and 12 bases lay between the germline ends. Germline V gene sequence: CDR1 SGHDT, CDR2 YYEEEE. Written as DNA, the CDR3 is TGTGCCAGCAGCTTGACAGGGAGGGGAAATCAGCCCCAGCATTTT. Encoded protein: CASSLTGRGNQPQHF. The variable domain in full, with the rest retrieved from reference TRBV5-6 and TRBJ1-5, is DAGVTQSPTHLIKTRGQQVTLRCSPKSGHDTVSWYQQALGQGPQFIFQYYEEEERQRGNFPDRFSGHQFPNYSSELNVNALLLGDSALYLCASSLTGRGNQPQHFGDGTRLSIL.

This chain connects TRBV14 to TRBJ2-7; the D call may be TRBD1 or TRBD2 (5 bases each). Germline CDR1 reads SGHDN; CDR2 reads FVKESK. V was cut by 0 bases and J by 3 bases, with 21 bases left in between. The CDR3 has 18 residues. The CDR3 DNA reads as TGTGCCAGCAGCCAAGATCCCCCCACCGGGGCGCGCTTCTACGAGCAGTACTTC. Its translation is CASSQDPPTGARFYEQYF.

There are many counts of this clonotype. Written as DNA, the CDR3 is TGTGCCACCAGTGGAGGACTAGCGGGGGAAAATGAGCAGTTCTTC. Encoded protein: CATSGGLAGENEQFF. The J gene is TRBJ2-1, the V gene TRBV24-1; 13 bases align to TRBD2. The CDR3 sequence is 15 residues long. CDR1 is KGHDR, CDR2 SFDVKD, per germline. Trimming removed 5 bases from V and 7 bases from J; junction bases left unmatched: 4.